In its sample, the clone carrying this TCR beta chain was seen many times. These data come from a study of neurological immune-mediated disorders. Over 200 million TCR-beta sequences, together covering 15-18 subjects, were produced by every individual sequencing run that was carried out. Each CDR3 protein gets one entry after TCRdb re-called the 5' RACE reads with MiXCR. The repertoire includes approximately 50,000 distinct CDR3 sequences, 10% to 13% of them detected once, and about 5.2% sits in the top ten. This CDR3 region has 14 residues. The V gene end was trimmed by 6 bases and the J gene end by 9 bases; junction bases not matched to a gene: 14. Germline V CDR1 and CDR2: MDHEN, SYDVKM.

This chain joins TRBV28 and TRBJ2-7, with TRBD1 matching over 7 bases. This TCR derives from a man between 65 and 85 years old with HTLV-1-associated myelopathy (HAM/TSP). Sequenced material: PBMCs. The CDR3 here is CASSLPGQLLGQYF. DNA for the CDR3: TGTGCCAGCAGCCTCCCGGGACAGCTCCTGGGGCAGTACTTC.